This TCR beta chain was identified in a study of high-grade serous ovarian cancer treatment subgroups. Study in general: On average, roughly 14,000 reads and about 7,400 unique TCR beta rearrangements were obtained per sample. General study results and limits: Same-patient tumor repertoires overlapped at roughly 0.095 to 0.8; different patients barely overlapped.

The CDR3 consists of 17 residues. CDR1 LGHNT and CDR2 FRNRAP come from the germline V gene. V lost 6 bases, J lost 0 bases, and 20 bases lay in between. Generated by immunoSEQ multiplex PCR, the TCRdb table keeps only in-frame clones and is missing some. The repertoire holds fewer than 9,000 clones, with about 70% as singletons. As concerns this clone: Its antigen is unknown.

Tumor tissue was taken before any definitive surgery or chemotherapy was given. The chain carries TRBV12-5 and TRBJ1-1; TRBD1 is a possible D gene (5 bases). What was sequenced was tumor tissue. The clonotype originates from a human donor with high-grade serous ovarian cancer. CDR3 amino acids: CASGSGGETRMNTEAFF. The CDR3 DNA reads TGTGCTAGTGGATCGGGGGGGGAGACGCGAATGAACACTGAAGCTTTCTTT.